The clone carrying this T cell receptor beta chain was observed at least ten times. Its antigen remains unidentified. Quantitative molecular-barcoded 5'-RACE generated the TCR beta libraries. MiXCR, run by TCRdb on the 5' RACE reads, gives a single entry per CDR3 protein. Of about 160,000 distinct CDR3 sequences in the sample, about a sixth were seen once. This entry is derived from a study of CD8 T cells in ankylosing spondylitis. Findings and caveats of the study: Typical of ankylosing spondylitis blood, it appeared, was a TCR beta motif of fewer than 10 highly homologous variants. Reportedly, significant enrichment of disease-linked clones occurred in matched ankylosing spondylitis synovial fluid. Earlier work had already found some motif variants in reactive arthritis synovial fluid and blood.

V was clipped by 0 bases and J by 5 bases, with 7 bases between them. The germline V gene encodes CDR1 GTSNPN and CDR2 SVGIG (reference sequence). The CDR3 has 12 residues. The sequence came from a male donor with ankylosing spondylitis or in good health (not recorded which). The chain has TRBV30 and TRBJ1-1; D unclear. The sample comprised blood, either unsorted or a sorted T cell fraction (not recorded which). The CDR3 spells CAWSVHKTEAFF. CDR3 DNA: TGTGCCTGGAGTGTACACAAGACTGAAGCTTTCTTT.